The T cell receptor (beta chain) under discussion was sequenced for a study of blood T cell repertoires in COVID-19. The wider study: Acute and convalescent COVID-19 specimens originated in the United States, Italy and Spain. Sample material is recorded as cDNA or gDNA derived from T cells, B-cell-depleted T cells, or PBMCs.

Trimming took 2 bases from V and 5 from J, leaving 10 bases between them. This CDR3 has 15 residues. Germline V CDR1 and CDR2: MDHEN, SYDVKM. Authors' methods: Amplification from reference gene primers served as the basis for estimated nucleated cell counts. Profiling relied on immunoSEQ multiplex PCR, and the TCRdb table lists in-frame clones only, not all of them. For V, J and clone size, that table is used; D and trimming come from the DNA. This sample has approximately 100,000 clones, with over 70% found just once. The gene calls are TRBV28 and TRBJ1-6; tentatively, D is TRBD1 (5 bases). Specimen: peripheral blood. This receptor was taken from a woman aged 80 or over with acute or convalescent COVID-19. For the CDR3, the DNA is TGTGCCAGCAGTTTACAGGGTCAAGATAATTCACCCCTCCACTTT. The encoded protein is CASSLQGQDNSPLHF.